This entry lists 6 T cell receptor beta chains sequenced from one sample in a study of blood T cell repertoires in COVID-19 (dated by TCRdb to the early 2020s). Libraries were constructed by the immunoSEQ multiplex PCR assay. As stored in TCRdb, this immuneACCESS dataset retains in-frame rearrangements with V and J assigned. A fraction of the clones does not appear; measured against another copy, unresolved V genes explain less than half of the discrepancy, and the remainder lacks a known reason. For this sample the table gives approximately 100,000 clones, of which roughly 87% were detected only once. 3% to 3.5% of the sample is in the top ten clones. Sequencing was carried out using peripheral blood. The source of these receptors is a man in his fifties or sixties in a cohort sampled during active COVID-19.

DNA for the CDR3: TGTGCCAGCAGCTCACTAGACAGGGCGGATGGCTACACCTTC. As protein: CASSSLDRADGYTF. The rearrangement uses TRBV5-6 and TRBJ1-2, with 7 bases identical to TRBD1. Germline CDR1 is SGHDT and CDR2 is YYEEEE. The CDR3 runs to 14 residues. V lost 3 bases and J lost 6; bases outside the gene matches: 8.

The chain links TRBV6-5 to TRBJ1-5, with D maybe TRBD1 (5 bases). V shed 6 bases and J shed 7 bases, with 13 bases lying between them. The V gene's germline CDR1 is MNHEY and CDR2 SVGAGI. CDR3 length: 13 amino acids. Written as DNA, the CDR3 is TGTGCCAGCAGCCTCAGGGAGGGACAGCCCCAGCATTTT. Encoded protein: CASSLREGQPQHF.

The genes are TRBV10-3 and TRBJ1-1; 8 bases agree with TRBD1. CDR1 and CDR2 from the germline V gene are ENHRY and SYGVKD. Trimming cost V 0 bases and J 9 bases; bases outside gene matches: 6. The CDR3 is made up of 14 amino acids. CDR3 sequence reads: CAISESGQATQAFF. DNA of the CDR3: TGTGCCATCAGTGAGTCGGGACAGGCGACCCAAGCTTTCTTT.

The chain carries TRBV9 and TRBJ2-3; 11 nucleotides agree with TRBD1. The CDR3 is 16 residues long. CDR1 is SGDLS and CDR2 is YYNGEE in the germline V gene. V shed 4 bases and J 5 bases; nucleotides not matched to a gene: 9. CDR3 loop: CASSPTGTGGIDTQYF. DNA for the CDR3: TGTGCCAGCAGCCCCACAGGGACAGGGGGTATAGATACGCAGTATTTT.

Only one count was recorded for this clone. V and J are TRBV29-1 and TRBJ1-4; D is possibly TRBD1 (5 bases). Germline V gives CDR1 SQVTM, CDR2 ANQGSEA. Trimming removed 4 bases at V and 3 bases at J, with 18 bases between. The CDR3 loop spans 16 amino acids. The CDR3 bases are TGCAGCGTTGTTTCTCCCCCGGGGGGTTCTAATGAAAAACTGTTTTTT. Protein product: CSVVSPPGGSNEKLFF.

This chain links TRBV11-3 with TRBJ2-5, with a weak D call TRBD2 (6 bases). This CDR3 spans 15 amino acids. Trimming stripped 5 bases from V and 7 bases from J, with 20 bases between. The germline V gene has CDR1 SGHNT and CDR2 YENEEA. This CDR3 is CASSPLGGVGGTQYF. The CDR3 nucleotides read TGTGCCAGCAGCCCCTTGGGCGGGGTAGGTGGGACCCAGTACTTC. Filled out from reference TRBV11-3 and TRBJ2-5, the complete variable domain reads EAGVVQSPRYKIIEKKQPVAFWCNPISGHNTLYWYLQNLGQGPELLIRYENEEAVDDSQLPKDRFSAERLKGVDSTLKIQPAELGDSAVYLCASSPLGGVGGTQYFGPGTRLLVL.